These 26 T cell receptor beta chains came from one sample sequenced in a study of cytomegalovirus exposure and HLA in healthy donors. The PCR had 60 Vbeta and 13 Jbeta primers. Sequencing was performed with immunoSEQ multiplex PCR; in TCRdb, only in-frame clones are kept and a portion is missing. The table has fewer than 140,000 clones, 60% to 80% seen once; the top ten hold roughly 0.79%. The sample consisted of PBMCs. The receptors originated from a boy between 10 and 17 years old in good health and CMV-seronegative.

In this sample, this clone turned up a few times. The J gene is TRBJ1-6, the V gene TRBV25-1; the match to TRBD1 covers 8 bases. The germline V gene encodes CDR1 MGHDK and CDR2 SYGVNS. J was trimmed by 7 bases and V by 6 bases; bases with no gene match: 17. The CDR3 runs to 18 residues. The CDR3 protein is CASRHHRPGQGFNSPLHF. CDR3 coding DNA: TGTGCCAGCAGACATCATCGTCCCGGACAGGGATTCAATTCACCCCTCCACTTT.

The V call is TRBV19, the J call TRBJ2-1; 10 nucleotides align to TRBD2. The J segment lost 5 bases and the V segment lost 0 bases, leaving 1 base of the junction unmatched. CDR1 and CDR2 from the germline V gene are LNHDA and SQIVND (reference sequence). The length of the CDR3 is 15 residues. The CDR3 loop is CASSIEGLADNEQFF. Written as DNA, the CDR3 is TGTGCCAGTAGTATAGAAGGACTAGCGGACAATGAGCAGTTCTTC.

The chain combines TRBV19 with TRBJ2-2; TRBD1 is a possible D gene (6 bases). CDR1 is LNHDA and CDR2 is SQIVND in the germline V gene (reference sequence). The CDR3 has 17 amino acids. V lost 8 bases to trimming and J lost 3 bases, with 22 bases between them. The CDR3 sequence is CASPQGSGRAHTGELFF. CDR3 coding DNA: TGTGCCAGTCCCCAGGGGTCAGGAAGGGCCCACACCGGGGAGCTGTTTTTT.

The chain combines TRBV23-1 with TRBJ1-1; D remains ambiguous. TRBV23-1 is an open reading frame whose function is uncertain. CDR3 length: 15 amino acids. Trimming pared 0 bases from V and 0 bases from J, leaving 8 bases between. CDR3 protein: CASSQSSYLNTEAFF. DNA for the CDR3: TGCGCCAGCAGTCAATCCTCCTACCTGAACACTGAAGCTTTCTTT.

The CDR3 protein is CASSAVYNGGQPQHF. For the CDR3, the DNA is TGTGCCAGCAGTGCCGTTTATAACGGAGGTCAGCCCCAGCATTTT. J is TRBJ1-5 and V is TRBV6-1, with unresolved D. Trimming took 4 bases from V and 6 from J, leaving 16 bases between them. Germline V gene data show CDR1 as MNHNS and CDR2 as SASEGT. This CDR3 contains 15 residues.

The chain is built from TRBV5-4 and TRBJ2-1, with D uncertain. V was shortened by 0 bases and J by 6 bases, with 10 bases between the two germline ends. The CDR3 runs 14 residues. CDR1 and CDR2 (germline): SGHNT, YYREEE (reference sequence). Written as DNA, the CDR3 is TGTGCCAGCAGCTTGGAGGCTAGAGGCAATGAGCAGTTCTTC. Its protein product is CASSLEARGNEQFF.

This chain joins TRBV18 and TRBJ2-2; the D gene is possibly TRBD2 (6 bases). Germline V gene data show CDR1 as KGHSH and CDR2 as LQKENI. V was shortened by 3 bases and J by 1 base, with 9 bases between the two germline ends. This CDR3 spans 15 amino acids. The CDR3: CASSPRDWNTGELFF. The CDR3 nucleotides are TGTGCCAGCTCACCCCGGGACTGGAACACCGGGGAGCTGTTTTTT.

This chain connects TRBV28 to TRBJ2-7; TRBD2 matches at 8 bases. Germline CDR1 MDHEN, CDR2 SYDVKM. The V segment lost 7 bases and the J segment 2 bases; nucleotides outside the gene matches: 13. CDR3 size: 16 residues. CDR3 DNA sequence: TGTGCCAGCACCTCTTCGGAGCGGGAGATCACCTACGAGCAGTACTTC. This sequence encodes CASTSSEREITYEQYF.

The gene calls are TRBV29-1 and TRBJ2-1; TRBD2 matches at 8 bases. This CDR3 region has 13 residues. V shed 7 bases and J 3 bases; nucleotides not matched to a gene: 5. The germline V gene has CDR1 SQVTM and CDR2 ANQGSEA. The DNA of the CDR3 is TGCAGCGCCAAAACTAGCGGCTACAATGAGCAGTTCTTC. Translated, it gives CSAKTSGYNEQFF.

This clone was counted once. This chain uses TRBV28 with TRBJ1-4; D is unresolved. CDR1 and CDR2 from the germline V gene are MDHEN and SYDVKM. V was pared by 6 bases and J by 0 bases, with 11 bases between. CDR3 length: 15 amino acids. The CDR3 here is CASSLRRATNEKLFF. The DNA for the CDR3 is TGTGCCAGCAGCCTCAGGCGTGCAACTAATGAAAAACTGTTTTTT.

The chain combines TRBV29-1 with TRBJ1-2; D may be TRBD1 (6 bases). The germline V gene encodes CDR1 SQVTM and CDR2 ANQGSEA. The length of the CDR3 is 19 residues. Trimming took off 0 bases at V and 3 bases at J, with 26 bases between the two ends. The DNA of the CDR3 is TGCAGCGTTGAAGATCGCACAGGGTTTTTCCCTTTAACAGACTATGGCTACACCTTC. It is translated as CSVEDRTGFFPLTDYGYTF.

In its sample, this clone was seen once. The chain couples TRBV28 to TRBJ2-3; 9 bases match TRBD1. The CDR3 is 16 amino acids. The junction had 13 bases not matched to a gene; V was cut back by 6 bases and J by 6 bases. Germline V gene lookup returns CDR1 MDHEN and CDR2 SYDVKM. CDR3 bases: TGTGCCAGCAGAACAGGGGGCGAGGGTTTCACCGATACGCAGTATTTT. Amino acid sequence: CASRTGGEGFTDTQYF.

In its sample, this clone was seen a few times. The V call is TRBV19, the J call TRBJ1-5, with D possibly matching TRBD1 (5 bases). Trimming stripped 3 bases from V and 0 bases from J, with 9 bases between. There are 15 residues in the CDR3. Germline loops: CDR1 LNHDA, CDR2 SQIVND (reference sequence). This chain's CDR3 is CASSMEGHSNQPQHF. In nucleotides, the CDR3 is TGTGCCAGTAGTATGGAAGGACATAGCAATCAGCCCCAGCATTTT.

This sequence joins TRBV9 and TRBJ2-6, with TRBD2 matching over 8 bases. The CDR3 loop spans 17 amino acids. Germline values: CDR1 SGDLS, CDR2 YYNGEE. After removal of 3 bases from V and 0 bases from J, the junction contained 5 bases not matched to a gene. The DNA for the CDR3 is TGTGCCAGCAGCGATGGCGGGAGGAGCTCTGGGGCCAACGTCCTGACTTTC. It specifies CASSDGGRSSGANVLTF.

CDR3 loop: CASSLGTGGYNSPLHF. CDR3 nucleotide sequence: TGTGCCAGCAGTTTAGGGACAGGGGGGTATAATTCACCCCTCCACTTT. The V and J genes are TRBV27 and TRBJ1-6, with 11 bases that match TRBD1. The CDR3 is made up of 16 amino acids. The ends lost 2 bases at V and 4 bases at J; junction bases unmatched: 1. Germline V gene lookup returns CDR1 MNHEY and CDR2 SMNVEV (reference sequence).

The chain recombines TRBV2 with TRBJ1-1; tentative D call: TRBD1 (5 bases). Trimming pared 5 bases from V and 4 bases from J, leaving 11 bases between. This CDR3 is 13 amino acids long. Per germline, CDR1 SNHLY and CDR2 FYNNEI. The CDR3 sequence is CASSLQGITEAFF. The CDR3 coding sequence is TGTGCCAGCAGTCTTCAGGGAATCACTGAAGCTTTCTTT. Full variable domain (remainder filled in from reference TRBV2 and TRBJ1-1): EPEVTQTPSHQVTQMGQEVILRCVPISNHLYFYWYRQILGQKVEFLVSFYNNEISEKSEIFDDQFSVERPDGSNFTLKIRSTKLEDSAMYFCASSLQGITEAFFGQGTRLTVV.

This rearrangement joins TRBV28 to TRBJ1-2; D is undetermined. In germline, CDR1 is MDHEN, CDR2 SYDVKM. CDR3 length equals 12 residues. The V and J ends lost 3 bases and 5 bases respectively, with 7 bases between them. The CDR3 is CASSFRLYGYTF. In nucleotides, the CDR3 is TGTGCCAGCAGTTTCAGACTATATGGCTACACCTTC.

This sequence joins TRBV5-8 and TRBJ1-5, with D possibly being TRBD1 (5 bases). V was trimmed by 0 bases and J by 7 bases, leaving 14 bases between them. This CDR3 has 15 residues. From germline, CDR1 is SGHTS and CDR2 YDEGEE. The DNA for the CDR3 is TGTGCCAGCAGCTTGGGGACACCAAGCGAACAGCCCCAGCATTTT. Residues: CASSLGTPSEQPQHF. Filled out from reference TRBV5-8 and TRBJ1-5, the complete variable domain reads EAGVTQSPTHLIKTRGQQATLRCSPISGHTSVYWYQQALGLGLQFLLWYDEGEERNRGNFPPRFSGRQFPNYSSELNVNALELEDSALYLCASSLGTPSEQPQHFGDGTRLSIL.

This clone appeared a few times. V gene TRBV6-4 combines with J gene TRBJ2-3, with 9 bases matching TRBD2. The CDR3 sequence is 14 residues long. Germline CDR1 MRHNA, CDR2 SNTAGT. Losses at the gene ends were 4 bases for V and 1 base for J; bases not matched to a gene: 0. The CDR3 is CASSASGGTDTQYF. As DNA, the CDR3 is TGTGCCAGCAGTGCTAGCGGGGGCACAGATACGCAGTATTTT.

The chain links TRBV30 to TRBJ2-3; TRBD2 agrees at 10 bases. J was trimmed by 5 bases and V by 0 bases; bases with no gene match: 5. CDR3 length: 15 amino acids. Germline loops: CDR1 GTSNPN, CDR2 SVGIG (reference sequence). CDR3 region: CAWSVKAGGQDTQYF. CDR3 sequence (DNA): TGTGCCTGGAGTGTTAAAGCGGGAGGGCAAGATACGCAGTATTTT. The full variable domain, with the rest looked up from reference TRBV30 and TRBJ2-3, is SQTIHQWPATLVQPVGSPLSLECTVEGTSNPNLYWYRQAAGRGLQLLFYSVGIGQISSEVPQNLSASRPQDRQFILSSKKLLLSDSGFYLCAWSVKAGGQDTQYFGPGTRLTVL.

This chain connects TRBV19 to TRBJ1-2; TRBD1 matches 7 bases. The CDR3 loop spans 13 amino acids. Germline CDR1 and CDR2: LNHDA and SQIVND (reference sequence). The junction had 4 bases not matched to a gene; V was cut back by 5 bases and J by 4 bases. For the CDR3, the DNA is TGTGCCAGTAGTTCGGGACAGAGCTATGGCTACACCTTC. Protein: CASSSGQSYGYTF. Together with reference TRBV19 and TRBJ1-2, the CDR3 gives the full variable domain: DGGITQSPKYLFRKEGQNVTLSCEQNLNHDAMYWYRQDPGQGLRLIYYSQIVNDFQKGDIAEGYSVSREKKESFPLTVTSAQKNPTAFYLCASSSGQSYGYTFGSGTRLTVV.

This clone was found once. This chain joins TRBV11-2 and TRBJ1-2; the D gene is possibly TRBD1 (6 bases). V was pared by 1 base and J by 6 bases, with 15 bases between. Germline CDR1 reads SGHAT; CDR2 reads FQNNGV. The CDR3 consists of 15 residues. CDR3 DNA: TGTGCCAGCAGCTTAGGCGCAGGGGCGCAGGATGGCTACACCTTC. Translation gives CASSLGAGAQDGYTF. Using reference TRBV11-2 and TRBJ1-2 for the parts outside the CDR3, the full variable domain is EAGVAQSPRYKIIEKRQSVAFWCNPISGHATLYWYQQILGQGPKLLIQFQNNGVVDDSQLPKDRFSAERLKGVDSTLKIQPAKLEDSAVYLCASSLGAGAQDGYTFGSGTRLTVV.

This clone showed up just once. This chain links TRBV5-1 with TRBJ1-1, with D perhaps TRBD1 (5 bases). V lost 0 bases and J lost 5, with 17 bases in between. The V gene's germline CDR1 is SGHRS and CDR2 YFSETQ. CDR3 length: 16 residues. DNA for the CDR3: TGCGCCAGCAGCTTGGCCGTGGCGGGGGGGGGAACTGAAGCTTTCTTT. It yields the protein CASSLAVAGGGTEAFF. The full variable domain, with the rest looked up from reference TRBV5-1 and TRBJ1-1, is KAGVTQTPRYLIKTRGQQVTLSCSPISGHRSVSWYQQTPGQGLQFLFEYFSETQRNKGNFPGRFSGRQFSNSRSEMNVSTLELGDSALYLCASSLAVAGGGTEAFFGQGTRLTVV.

The gene calls are TRBV6-6 and TRBJ2-7; D perhaps matches TRBD2 (6 bases). This CDR3 has 15 residues. The V and J ends lost 2 bases and 6 bases respectively, with 17 bases between them. Looked up from germline, CDR1 is MNHNY and CDR2 is SVGAGI (reference sequence). The CDR3 DNA reads as TGTGCCAGCAGTTACCCCGTGGAGGGGCATCGCGAGCAGTACTTC. Residues: CASSYPVEGHREQYF.

This clone turned up a few times. The V gene is TRBV5-4, the J gene TRBJ2-5; D is undetermined. The CDR3 has 13 residues. Germline CDR1 SGHNT, CDR2 YYREEE (reference sequence). V lost 1 base to trimming and J lost 5 bases, with 9 bases between them. CDR3 bases: TGTGCCAGCAGCTTGTATTTTCAGGAGACCCAGTACTTC. Residues: CASSLYFQETQYF.

The rearrangement uses TRBV18 and TRBJ2-1; tentatively, D is TRBD1 (6 bases). The CDR3 spans 14 residues. Trimming took 3 bases from V and 6 from J, leaving 12 bases between them. CDR1 and CDR2 from the germline V gene are KGHSH and LQKENI. The CDR3 spells CASSPRAGVNEQFF. The DNA for the CDR3 is TGTGCCAGCTCACCCCGGGCAGGGGTCAATGAGCAGTTCTTC.